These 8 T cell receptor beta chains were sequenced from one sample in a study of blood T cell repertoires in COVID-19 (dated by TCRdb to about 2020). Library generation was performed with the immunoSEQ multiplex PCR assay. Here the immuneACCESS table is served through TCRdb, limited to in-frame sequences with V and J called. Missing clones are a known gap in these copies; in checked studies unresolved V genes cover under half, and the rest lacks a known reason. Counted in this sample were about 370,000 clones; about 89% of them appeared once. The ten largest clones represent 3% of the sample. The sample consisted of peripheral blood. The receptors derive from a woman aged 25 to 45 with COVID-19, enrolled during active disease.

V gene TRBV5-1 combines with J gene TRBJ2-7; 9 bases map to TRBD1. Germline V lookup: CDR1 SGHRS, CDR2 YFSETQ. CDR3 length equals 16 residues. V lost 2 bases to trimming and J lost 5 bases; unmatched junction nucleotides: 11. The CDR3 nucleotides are TGCGCCAGCAGCTTAAATACCCCGGGACAGGGTCACGAGCAGTACTTC. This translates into CASSLNTPGQGHEQYF.

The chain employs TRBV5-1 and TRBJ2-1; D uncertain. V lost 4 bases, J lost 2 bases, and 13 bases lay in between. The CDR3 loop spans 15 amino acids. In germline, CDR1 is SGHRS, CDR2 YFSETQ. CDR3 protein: CASSRVGDPYNEQFF. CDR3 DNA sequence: TGCGCCAGCAGCCGCGTGGGCGACCCCTACAATGAGCAGTTCTTC.

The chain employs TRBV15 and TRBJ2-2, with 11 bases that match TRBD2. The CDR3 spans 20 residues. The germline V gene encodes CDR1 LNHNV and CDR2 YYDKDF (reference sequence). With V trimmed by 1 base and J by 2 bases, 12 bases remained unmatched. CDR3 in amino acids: CATSRVPTLAGGPNTGELFF. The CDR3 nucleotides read TGTGCCACCAGCAGAGTCCCTACTTTAGCGGGAGGGCCCAACACCGGGGAGCTGTTTTTT.

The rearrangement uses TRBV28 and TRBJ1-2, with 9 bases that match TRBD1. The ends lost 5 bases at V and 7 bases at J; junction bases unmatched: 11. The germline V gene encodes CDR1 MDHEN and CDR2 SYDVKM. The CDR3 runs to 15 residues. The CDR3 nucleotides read TGTGCCAGCAGTCCCCGGTCGGGACAGGGTTTTGGCTACACCTTC. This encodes CASSPRSGQGFGYTF.

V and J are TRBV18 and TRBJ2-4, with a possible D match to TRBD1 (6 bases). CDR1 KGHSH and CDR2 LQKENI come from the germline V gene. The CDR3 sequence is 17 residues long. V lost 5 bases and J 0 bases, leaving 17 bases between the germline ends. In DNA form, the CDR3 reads TGTGCCAGCTCATCTTCCGGGACACCCTTAGCCAAAAACATTCAGTACTTC. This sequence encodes CASSSSGTPLAKNIQYF.

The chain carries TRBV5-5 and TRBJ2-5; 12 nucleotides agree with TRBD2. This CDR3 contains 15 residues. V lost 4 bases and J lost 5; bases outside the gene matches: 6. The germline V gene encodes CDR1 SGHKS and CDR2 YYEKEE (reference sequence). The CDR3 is CASSGLAGSLETQYF. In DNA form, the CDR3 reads TGTGCCAGCAGCGGACTAGCGGGGTCGCTGGAGACCCAGTACTTC.

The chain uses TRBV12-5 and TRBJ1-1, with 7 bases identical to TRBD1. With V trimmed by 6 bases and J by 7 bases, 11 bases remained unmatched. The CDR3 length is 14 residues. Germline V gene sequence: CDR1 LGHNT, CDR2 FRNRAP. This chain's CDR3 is CASGLSGGKGEAFF. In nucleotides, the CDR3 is TGTGCTAGTGGCCTCTCAGGGGGGAAGGGTGAAGCTTTCTTT. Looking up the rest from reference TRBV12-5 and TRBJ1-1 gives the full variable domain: DARVTQTPRHKVTEMGQEVTMRCQPILGHNTVFWYRQTMMQGLELLAYFRNRAPLDDSGMPKDRFSAEMPDATLATLKIQPSEPRDSAVYFCASGLSGGKGEAFFGQGTRLTVV.

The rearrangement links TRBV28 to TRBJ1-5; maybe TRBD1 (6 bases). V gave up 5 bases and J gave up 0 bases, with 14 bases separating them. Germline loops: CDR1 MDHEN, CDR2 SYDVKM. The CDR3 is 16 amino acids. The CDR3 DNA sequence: TGTGCCAGCAGTCCATCGGGACACGCTAGCAATCAGCCCCAGCATTTT. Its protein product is CASSPSGHASNQPQHF. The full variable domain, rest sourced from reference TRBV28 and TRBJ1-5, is DVKVTQSSRYLVKRTGEKVFLECVQDMDHENMFWYRQDPGLGLRLIYFSYDVKMKEKGDIPEGYSVSREKKERFSLILESASTNQTSMYLCASSPSGHASNQPQHFGDGTRLSIL.